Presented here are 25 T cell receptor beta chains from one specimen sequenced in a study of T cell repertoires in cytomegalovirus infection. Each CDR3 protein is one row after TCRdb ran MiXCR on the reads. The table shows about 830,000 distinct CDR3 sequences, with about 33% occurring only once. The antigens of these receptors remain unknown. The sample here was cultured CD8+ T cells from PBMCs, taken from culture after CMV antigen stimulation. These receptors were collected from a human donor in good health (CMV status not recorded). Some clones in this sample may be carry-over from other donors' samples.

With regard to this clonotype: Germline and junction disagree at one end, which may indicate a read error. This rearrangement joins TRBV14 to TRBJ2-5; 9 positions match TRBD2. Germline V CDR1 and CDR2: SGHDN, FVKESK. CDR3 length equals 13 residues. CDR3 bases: TGTGCCAGCAGCCTCTTCCCCGGGACTAGCCCTTCCTTC. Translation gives CASSLFPGTSPSF.

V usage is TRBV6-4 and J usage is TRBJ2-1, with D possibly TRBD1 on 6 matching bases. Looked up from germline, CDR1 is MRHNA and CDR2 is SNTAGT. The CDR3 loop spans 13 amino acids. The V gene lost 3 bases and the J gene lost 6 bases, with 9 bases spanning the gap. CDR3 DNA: TGTGCCAGCAGTGAAACAGGGAGCAATGAGCAGTTCTTC. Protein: CASSETGSNEQFF.

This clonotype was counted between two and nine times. CDR3 in amino acids: CASRPDGFSGANVLTF. CDR3 DNA sequence: TGTGCCAGCAGGCCCGATGGATTCTCTGGGGCCAACGTCCTGACTTTC. The rearrangement joins TRBV7-6 to TRBJ2-6; D is ambiguous. The V and J ends lost 6 bases and 0 bases respectively, with 12 bases between them. From germline, CDR1 is SGHVS and CDR2 FNYEAQ. This CDR3 spans 16 amino acids. The complete variable domain, with remaining parts taken from reference TRBV7-6 and TRBJ2-6, reads GAGVSQSPRYKVTKRGQDVALRCDPISGHVSLYWYRQALGQGPEFLTYFNYEAQQDKSGLPNDRFSAERPEGSISTLTIQRTEQRDSAMYRCASRPDGFSGANVLTFGAGSRLTVL.

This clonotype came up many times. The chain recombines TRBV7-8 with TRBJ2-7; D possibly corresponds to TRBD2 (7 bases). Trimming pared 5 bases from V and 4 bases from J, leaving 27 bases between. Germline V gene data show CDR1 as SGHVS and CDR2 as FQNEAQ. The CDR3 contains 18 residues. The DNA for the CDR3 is TGTGCCAGCAGCCCATCGCCCATGTCGGTGAGGGGGGGGTACGAGCAGTACTTC. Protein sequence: CASSPSPMSVRGGYEQYF.

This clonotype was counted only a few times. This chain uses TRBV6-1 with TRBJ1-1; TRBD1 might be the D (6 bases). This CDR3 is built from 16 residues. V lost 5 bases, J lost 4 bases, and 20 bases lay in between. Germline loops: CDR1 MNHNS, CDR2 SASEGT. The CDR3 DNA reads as TGTGCCAGCAGTCAAAACCCCAGGGCCAGGGGCACTGAAGCTTTCTTT. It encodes CASSQNPRARGTEAFF.

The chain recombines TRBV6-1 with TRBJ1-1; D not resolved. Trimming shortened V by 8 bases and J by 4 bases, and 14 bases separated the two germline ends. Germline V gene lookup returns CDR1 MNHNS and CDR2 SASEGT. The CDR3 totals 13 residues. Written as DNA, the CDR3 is TGTGCCAGCCTAGATCACGTTGCCACTGAAGCTTTCTTT. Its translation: CASLDHVATEAFF.

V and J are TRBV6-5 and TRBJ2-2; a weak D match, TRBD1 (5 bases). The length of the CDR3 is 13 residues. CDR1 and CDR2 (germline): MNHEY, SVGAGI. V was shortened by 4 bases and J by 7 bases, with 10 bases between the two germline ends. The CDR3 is CASSFLQGGELFF. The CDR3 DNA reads TGTGCCAGCAGTTTCCTCCAGGGCGGGGAGCTGTTTTTT.

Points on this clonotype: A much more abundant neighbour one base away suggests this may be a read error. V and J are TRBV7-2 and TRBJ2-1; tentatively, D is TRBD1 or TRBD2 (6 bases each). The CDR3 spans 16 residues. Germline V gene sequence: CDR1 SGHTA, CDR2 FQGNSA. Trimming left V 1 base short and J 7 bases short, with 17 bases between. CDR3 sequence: CASSLGLVGGRNEQFF. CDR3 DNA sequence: TGTGCCAGCAGCTTAGGACTAGTGGGGGGCAGGAATGAGCAGTTCTTC.

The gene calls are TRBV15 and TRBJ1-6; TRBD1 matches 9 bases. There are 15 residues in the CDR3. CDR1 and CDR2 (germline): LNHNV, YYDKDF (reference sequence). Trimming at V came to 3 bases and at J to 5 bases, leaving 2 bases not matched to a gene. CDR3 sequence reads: CATSSGTGHNSPLHF. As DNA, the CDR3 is TGTGCCACCAGCAGCGGGACAGGGCATAATTCACCCCTCCACTTT.

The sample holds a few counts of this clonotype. The CDR3 spells CASSPSGASTEAFF. In nucleotides, the CDR3 is TGCGCCAGCAGCCCCTCAGGGGCAAGCACTGAAGCTTTCTTT. The genes are TRBV5-1 and TRBJ1-1; D might be TRBD1 (6 bases). V was cut by 4 bases and J by 4 bases, with 14 bases left in between. The CDR3 has 14 amino acids. CDR1 and CDR2 from the germline V gene are SGHRS and YFSETQ. The variable domain in full, completed from reference TRBV5-1 and TRBJ1-1, reads KAGVTQTPRYLIKTRGQQVTLSCSPISGHRSVSWYQQTPGQGLQFLFEYFSETQRNKGNFPGRFSGRQFSNSRSEMNVSTLELGDSALYLCASSPSGASTEAFFGQGTRLTVV.

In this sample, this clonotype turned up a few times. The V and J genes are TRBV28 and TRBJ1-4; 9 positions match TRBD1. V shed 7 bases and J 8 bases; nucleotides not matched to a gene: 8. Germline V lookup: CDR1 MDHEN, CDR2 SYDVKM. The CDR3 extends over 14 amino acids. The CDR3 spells CASTLQGAGEKLFF. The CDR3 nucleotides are TGTGCCAGCACCCTACAGGGGGCAGGGGAAAAACTGTTTTTT.

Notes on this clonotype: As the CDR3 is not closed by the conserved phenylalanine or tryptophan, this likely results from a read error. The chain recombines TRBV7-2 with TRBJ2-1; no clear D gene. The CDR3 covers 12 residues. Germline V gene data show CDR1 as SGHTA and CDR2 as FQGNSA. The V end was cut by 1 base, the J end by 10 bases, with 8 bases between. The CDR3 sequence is CASSLGPSEQFS. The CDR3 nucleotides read TGTGCCAGCAGCTTAGGACCCTCGGAGCAGTTCTCC.

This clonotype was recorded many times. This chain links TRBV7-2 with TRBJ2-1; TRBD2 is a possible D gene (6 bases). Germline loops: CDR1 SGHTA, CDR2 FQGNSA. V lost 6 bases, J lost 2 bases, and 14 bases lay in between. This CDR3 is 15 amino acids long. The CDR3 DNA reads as TGTGCCAGCAGTCCAGCGGGTTACGCCTACAATGAGCAGTTCTTC. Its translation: CASSPAGYAYNEQFF.

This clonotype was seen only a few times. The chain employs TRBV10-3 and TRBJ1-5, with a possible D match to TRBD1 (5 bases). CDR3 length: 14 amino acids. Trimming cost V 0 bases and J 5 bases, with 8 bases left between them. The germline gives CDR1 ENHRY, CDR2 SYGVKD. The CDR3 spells CAISESGDYQPQHF. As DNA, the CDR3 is TGTGCCATCAGTGAGTCCGGGGACTATCAGCCCCAGCATTTT.

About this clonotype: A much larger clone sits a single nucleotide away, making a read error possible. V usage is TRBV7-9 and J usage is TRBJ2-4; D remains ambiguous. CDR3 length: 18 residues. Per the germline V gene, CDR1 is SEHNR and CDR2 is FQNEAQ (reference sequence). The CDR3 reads CGSSLVFDPGRVKNIQYF. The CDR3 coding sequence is TGTGGCAGCAGCTTAGTTTTTGATCCGGGCCGAGTCAAAAACATTCAGTACTTC.

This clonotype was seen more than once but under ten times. Here the CDR3 DNA reads TGTGCCACCAGTGATGGAGAGACCCAGTACTTC. It is translated as CATSDGETQYF. V and J are TRBV24-1 and TRBJ2-5; D remains ambiguous. The germline V gene encodes CDR1 KGHDR and CDR2 SFDVKD. The CDR3 loop spans 11 amino acids. Trimming removed 3 bases from V and 4 bases from J, with 2 bases in between.

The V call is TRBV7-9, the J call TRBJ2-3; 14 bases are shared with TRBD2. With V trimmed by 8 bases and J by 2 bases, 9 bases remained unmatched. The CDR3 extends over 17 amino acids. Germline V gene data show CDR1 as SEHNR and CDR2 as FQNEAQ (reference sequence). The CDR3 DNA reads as TGTGCCAGCGGGGGACTAGCGGGGGACCAAAACACAGATACGCAGTATTTT. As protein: CASGGLAGDQNTDTQYF.

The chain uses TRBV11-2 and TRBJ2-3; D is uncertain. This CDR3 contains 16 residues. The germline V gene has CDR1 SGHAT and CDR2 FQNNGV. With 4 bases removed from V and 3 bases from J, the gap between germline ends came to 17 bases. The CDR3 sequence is CASSSMTLRLTDTQYF. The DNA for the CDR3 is TGTGCCAGCAGCTCCATGACGCTCCGTCTTACAGATACGCAGTATTTT.

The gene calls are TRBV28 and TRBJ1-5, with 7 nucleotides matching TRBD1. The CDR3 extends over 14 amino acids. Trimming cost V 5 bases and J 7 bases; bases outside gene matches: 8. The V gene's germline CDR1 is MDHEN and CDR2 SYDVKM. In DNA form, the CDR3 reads TGTGCCAGCAGTCAGGGGGTACTATACCAGCCCCAGCATTTT. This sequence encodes CASSQGVLYQPQHF.

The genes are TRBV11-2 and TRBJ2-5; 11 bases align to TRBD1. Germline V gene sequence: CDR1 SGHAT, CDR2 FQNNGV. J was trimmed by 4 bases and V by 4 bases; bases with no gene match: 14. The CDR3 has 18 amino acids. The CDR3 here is CASSSHPQGQGAGETQYF. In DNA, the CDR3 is TGTGCCAGCAGCTCGCATCCCCAAGGACAGGGGGCTGGAGAGACCCAGTACTTC.

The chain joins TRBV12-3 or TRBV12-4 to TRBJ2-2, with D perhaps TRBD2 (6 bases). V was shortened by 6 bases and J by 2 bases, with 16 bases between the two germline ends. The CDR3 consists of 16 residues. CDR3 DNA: TGTGCCAGCAGGCCCCTGGACTACCTTAACACCGGGGAGCTGTTTTTT. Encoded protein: CASRPLDYLNTGELFF.

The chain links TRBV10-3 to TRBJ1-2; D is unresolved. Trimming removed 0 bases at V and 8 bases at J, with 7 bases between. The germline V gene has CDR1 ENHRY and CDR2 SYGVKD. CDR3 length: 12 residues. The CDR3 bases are TGTGCCATCAGTGAGTCGTTAGCCGGCTACACCTTC. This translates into CAISESLAGYTF.

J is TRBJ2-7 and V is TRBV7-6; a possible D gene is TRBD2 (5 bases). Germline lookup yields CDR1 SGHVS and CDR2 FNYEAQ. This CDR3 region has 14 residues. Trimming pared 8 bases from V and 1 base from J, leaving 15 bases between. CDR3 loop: CASSFISGSYEQYF. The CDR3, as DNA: TGTGCCAGCTCCTTCATATCGGGGTCCTACGAGCAGTACTTC.

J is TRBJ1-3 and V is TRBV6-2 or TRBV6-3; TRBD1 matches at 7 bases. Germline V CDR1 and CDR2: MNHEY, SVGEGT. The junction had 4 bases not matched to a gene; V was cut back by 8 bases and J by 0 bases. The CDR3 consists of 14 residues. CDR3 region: CASEGQISGNTIYF. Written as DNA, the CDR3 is TGTGCCAGCGAGGGACAGATCTCTGGAAACACCATATATTTT.

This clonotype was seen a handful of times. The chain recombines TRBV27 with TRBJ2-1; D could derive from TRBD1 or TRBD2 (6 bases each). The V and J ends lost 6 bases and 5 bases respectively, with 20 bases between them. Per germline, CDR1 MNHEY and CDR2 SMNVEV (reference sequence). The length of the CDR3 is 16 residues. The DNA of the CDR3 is TGTGCCAGCAGACCAGGGCCGGGGGCGGTTGACAATGAGCAGTTCTTC. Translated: CASRPGPGAVDNEQFF.